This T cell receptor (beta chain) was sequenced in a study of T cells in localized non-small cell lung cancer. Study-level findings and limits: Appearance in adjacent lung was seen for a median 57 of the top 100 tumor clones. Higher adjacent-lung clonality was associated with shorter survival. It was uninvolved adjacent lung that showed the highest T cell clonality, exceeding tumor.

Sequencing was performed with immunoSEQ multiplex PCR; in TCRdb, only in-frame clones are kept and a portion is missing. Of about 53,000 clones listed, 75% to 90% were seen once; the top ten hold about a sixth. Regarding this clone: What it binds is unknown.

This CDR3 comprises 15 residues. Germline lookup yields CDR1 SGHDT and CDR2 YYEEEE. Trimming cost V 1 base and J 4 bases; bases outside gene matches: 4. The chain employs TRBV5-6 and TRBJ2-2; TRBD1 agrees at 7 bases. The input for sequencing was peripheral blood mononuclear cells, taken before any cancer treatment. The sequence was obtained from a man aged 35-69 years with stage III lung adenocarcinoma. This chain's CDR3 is CASSLTGQTTGELFF. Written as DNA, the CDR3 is TGTGCCAGCAGCTTGACGGGACAGACCACCGGGGAGCTGTTTTTT.